What follows describes a single T cell receptor beta chain. Under the authors' procedure: Amplifying reference gene primers gave estimates of nucleated cell counts. Clones were read by immunoSEQ multiplex PCR, and TCRdb kept only the in-frame ones, dropping some. V and J calls plus clone size are reproduced from that table; the DNA served to infer D and trimming. This table has 70,000 or so clones, 70% to 90% appearing once. This record belongs to a study of blood T cell repertoires in COVID-19. The wider study: Donors in the United States, Italy and Spain gave samples during acute or convalescent COVID-19.

Germline V gene data show CDR1 as SQVTM and CDR2 as ANQGSEA. The CDR3 is made up of 22 amino acids. V lost 1 base and J lost 0; bases outside the gene matches: 25. This clonotype was sampled from a man between 65 and 85 years old with active COVID-19. The specimen sequenced was peripheral blood. J is TRBJ1-1 and V is TRBV29-1; 8 bases are a match to TRBD1. The CDR3 bases are TGCAGCGTTGAAGTGGTCCGGCAGGGGGCACTTCCCACCCCCCTCTTGAACACTGAAGCTTTCTTT. Its translation: CSVEVVRQGALPTPLLNTEAFF.